The 27 T cell receptor beta chains below come from one sample, sequenced in a study of monozygotic twins with inflammatory bowel disease (dated by TCRdb to between 2018 and 2021). The library was made by 5' RACE. TCRdb shows the sequencer as Illumina HiSeq 2500. TCRdb reprocessed the reads into one record per CDR3 protein sequence, lacking DNA. This sample's table carries approximately 400,000 distinct CDR3 sequences. Of the sample, approximately 2.3% is held by the ten largest clones. Sequencing was performed on blood. Every receptor here comes from a human donor with ulcerative colitis or Crohn's disease, or a healthy co-twin of an affected twin (not recorded which).

The genes are TRBV5-1 and TRBJ2-7; TCRdb lists TRBD1, though no DNA is available to test this call. The CDR3 length is 14 residues. Germline loops: CDR1 SGHRS, CDR2 YFSETQ. The CDR3 loop reads CASTRGTGWDEQYF.

CDR3 loop: CASSDRPYQETQYF. The rearrangement joins TRBV6-1 to TRBJ2-5. The CDR3 is 14 amino acids. CDR1 is MNHNS, CDR2 SASEGT, per germline.

The V call is TRBV19, the J call TRBJ1-5; TCRdb designates TRBD1, a call that cannot be tested without DNA. The CDR3 has 16 amino acids. Germline loops: CDR1 LNHDA, CDR2 SQIVND (reference sequence). The CDR3 loop is CASSDRTGRRNQPQHF.

The chain couples TRBV5-1 to TRBJ1-1; TCRdb returns TRBD1, unconfirmable since there is no DNA. The CDR3 length is 16 residues. From germline, CDR1 is SGHRS and CDR2 YFSETQ. CDR3 region: CASTPGQGRLNTEAFF.

The chain recombines TRBV3-1 with TRBJ2-7; without DNA, the TCRdb call of TRBD2 cannot be checked. In germline, CDR1 is LGHDT, CDR2 YNNKEL (reference sequence). This CDR3 comprises 18 residues. The CDR3 region is CASSRTIGLAGGTYEQYF.

The CDR3 sequence: CSVTWGAGGIYNEQFF. The V call is TRBV20-1, the J call TRBJ2-1; the D call from TCRdb, TRBD2, cannot be confirmed without DNA. This CDR3 is 16 amino acids long. Germline V gene lookup returns CDR1 DFQATT and CDR2 SNEGSKA (reference sequence).

The chain uses TRBV6-5 and TRBJ1-6. The CDR3 is 13 amino acids. CDR1 is MNHEY and CDR2 is SVGAGI in the germline V gene. CDR3 sequence reads: CASSYDGNSPLHF.

This sequence joins TRBV7-2 and TRBJ2-4; TCRdb calls TRBD2, which cannot be checked without DNA. From germline, CDR1 is SGHTA and CDR2 FQGNSA. CDR3 length equals 14 residues. The CDR3 sequence: CASSLAHAAGDQYF.

The V gene is TRBV6-6, the J gene TRBJ1-1; TCRdb gives TRBD1 as the D gene, but with no DNA this cannot be confirmed. The CDR3 is 12 residues long. The germline CDR1 and CDR2 sequences are MNHNY and SVGAGI (reference sequence). The chain's CDR3 is CASSAGRTEAFF.

V is TRBV5-1 and J is TRBJ2-5; without DNA, the TCRdb call of TRBD2 cannot be checked. Germline V gene sequence: CDR1 SGHRS, CDR2 YFSETQ. This CDR3 spans 22 amino acids. CDR3 sequence: CASSLAGTGSLGLAGVEETQYF.

The rearrangement uses TRBV12-3 or TRBV12-4 and TRBJ2-7. This CDR3 is 16 amino acids long. CDR3 protein: CASSFPTKHRTYEQYF.

The chain combines TRBV5-1 with TRBJ2-7; the TRBD2 assignment by TCRdb is unverifiable without DNA. Germline V gene lookup returns CDR1 SGHRS and CDR2 YFSETQ. The CDR3 has 19 residues. CDR3 in amino acids: CASSPGLAGVGVVVYEQYF.

The chain employs TRBV20-1 and TRBJ2-7. This CDR3 has 12 residues. Germline V gene lookup returns CDR1 DFQATT and CDR2 SNEGSKA (reference sequence). The chain's CDR3 is CSARMSGYEQYF.

V is TRBV12-3 or TRBV12-4 and J is TRBJ1-2; TCRdb calls TRBD1, which cannot be checked without DNA. This CDR3 comprises 13 residues. The chain's CDR3 is CASSKDRGVGYTF.

The V and J genes are TRBV27 and TRBJ2-2; there is no DNA to check the TCRdb D call of TRBD2. CDR3 length: 12 amino acids. CDR1 and CDR2 from the germline V gene are MNHEY and SMNVEV (reference sequence). The CDR3 here is CASRMEAGELFF.

This rearrangement joins TRBV20-1 to TRBJ2-5; the TCRdb call, TRBD2, lacks DNA for checking. CDR3 length: 20 residues. CDR1 and CDR2 (germline): DFQATT, SNEGSKA (reference sequence). The CDR3 sequence is CSAREQRRAGTSGKTETQYF.

The J gene is TRBJ2-3, the V gene TRBV5-1; TCRdb reports TRBD2, a call that lacks DNA to check it against. The CDR3 contains 18 residues. Germline loops: CDR1 SGHRS, CDR2 YFSETQ. CDR3 amino acids: CASSRNSAGGAFTDTQYF.

J is TRBJ1-2 and V is TRBV5-6. This CDR3 spans 16 amino acids. CDR1 and CDR2 from the germline V gene are SGHDT and YYEEEE. The CDR3 is CASSLFSAQPTGGYTF. Drawing the rest from reference TRBV5-6 and TRBJ1-2, the complete variable domain is DAGVTQSPTHLIKTRGQQVTLRCSPKSGHDTVSWYQQALGQGPQFIFQYYEEEERQRGNFPDRFSGHQFPNYSSELNVNALLLGDSALYLCASSLFSAQPTGGYTFGSGTRLTVV.

The chain recombines TRBV2 with TRBJ2-5; the TCRdb call, TRBD1, lacks DNA for checking. This CDR3 is built from 14 residues. Per germline, CDR1 SNHLY and CDR2 FYNNEI. The CDR3 is CASSESGVAAGAYF.

This chain links TRBV6-1 with TRBJ2-2; TCRdb selects TRBD2, and the lack of DNA leaves this call unchecked. CDR3 length equals 16 residues. Per the germline V gene, CDR1 is MNHNS and CDR2 is SASEGT. This CDR3 reads CASSRVQGLSTGELFF.

This chain joins TRBV5-1 and TRBJ2-5; the TCRdb call, TRBD1, lacks DNA for checking. Per the germline V gene, CDR1 is SGHRS and CDR2 is YFSETQ. This CDR3 is 15 amino acids long. CDR3 sequence: CASSPGTGFQETQYF.

The genes are TRBV20-1 and TRBJ1-2; the D call from TCRdb, TRBD1, cannot be confirmed without DNA. Germline CDR1 is DFQATT and CDR2 is SNEGSKA (reference sequence). CDR3 size: 12 residues. Here the CDR3 reads CSAPGQVYGYTF.

J is TRBJ1-2 and V is TRBV14. Germline CDR1 SGHDN, CDR2 FVKESK. This CDR3 is 13 amino acids long. The CDR3 reads CASSQEYGGGYTF.

This chain joins TRBV21-1 and TRBJ2-7; TCRdb outputs TRBD2, but without DNA this stays unchecked. TRBV21-1 is a pseudogene locus. This CDR3 is 18 amino acids long. The CDR3 sequence: CASGKGLRRLASVCEQYF.

CDR3 loop: CASSFAKRTGEGYTF. The chain uses TRBV5-4 and TRBJ1-2; TCRdb names TRBD1, which stays unverified in the absence of DNA. The CDR3 has 15 amino acids. The V gene's germline CDR1 is SGHNT and CDR2 YYREEE (reference sequence).

The rearrangement links TRBV6-1 to TRBJ2-1; lacking DNA, the TRBD2 call made by TCRdb goes unchecked. This CDR3 is built from 13 residues. Germline V gives CDR1 MNHNS, CDR2 SASEGT. The CDR3 protein is CASSDTSWDEQFF.

The chain joins TRBV7-2 to TRBJ2-7; TCRdb reports TRBD1, a call that lacks DNA to check it against. The CDR3 consists of 17 residues. Germline V gene lookup returns CDR1 SGHTA and CDR2 FQGNSA. CDR3 sequence reads: CASSLGVRDHITHEQYF.